This T cell receptor beta chain appears in the sequencing data of a study of CD8+ T cells in alopecia areata. Study information: Tofacitinib administration to treated patients was oral, at 5 to 10 mg twice daily.

Treatment defined: oral pan-JAK inhibitor, 5-10 mg twice daily. The CDR3 runs 15 residues. The V end was cut by 0 bases, the J end by 0 bases, with 6 bases between. Looked up from germline, CDR1 is SGDLS and CDR2 is YYNGEE. Reverse transcription of extracted RNA yielded cDNA, which provided the sequencing template. The repertoire was sequenced with immunoSEQ multiplex PCR; TCRdb's copy has only in-frame clones and lacks some. Of 190,000 or so clones listed, around 50% were seen once; the top ten hold 10% to 15%. The receptor's source is a human donor with alopecia areata. Specimen: CD8+ T cells sorted from blood, collected at week 24, from a patient treated with tofacitinib. This chain uses TRBV9 with TRBJ1-4; no firm D call. The CDR3 nucleotides read TGTGCCAGCAGCGTAGCCCCAGCAACTAATGAAAAACTGTTTTTT. As protein: CASSVAPATNEKLFF.